The 12 T cell receptor beta chains in this list originate from one sample, sequenced in a study of shared clonotypes between healthy human individuals. The protocol was immunoSEQ multiplex PCR, while the TCRdb copy is restricted to in-frame clones and leaves out a portion. Altogether around 1 million clones are present, over 60% being singletons, with the ten largest covering approximately 1.5%. The sequenced material came from memory CD4+ T cells sorted from blood. Documented subset: CD45RA-negative fraction. These receptors all come from a man between 18 and 29 years old in good health.

V usage is TRBV18 and J usage is TRBJ2-7, with TRBD1 matching over 11 bases. Germline V gene data show CDR1 as KGHSH and CDR2 as LQKENI. V trimming: 2 bases; J trimming: 0 bases; junction bases outside the gene matches: 6. The CDR3 is made up of 17 amino acids. For the CDR3, the DNA is TGTGCCAGCTCACCAGCCCTAGGGACAGGGGGCTCCTACGAGCAGTACTTC. It yields the protein CASSPALGTGGSYEQYF.

This chain uses TRBV7-2 with TRBJ1-5; no reliable D call. The CDR3 has 13 amino acids. The V gene lost 3 bases and the J gene lost 7 bases, with 10 bases spanning the gap. Germline-derived CDR1 and CDR2 are SGHTA and FQGNSA. For the CDR3, the DNA is TGTGCCAGCAGCTTCCAAGGTTACCAGCCCCAGCATTTT. The encoded protein is CASSFQGYQPQHF. Full variable domain (rest looked up from reference TRBV7-2 and TRBJ1-5): GAGVSQSPSNKVTEKGKDVELRCDPISGHTALYWYRQSLGQGLEFLIYFQGNSAPDKSGLPSDRFSAERTGGSVSTLTIQRTQQEDSAVYLCASSFQGYQPQHFGDGTRLSIL.

Regarding this clone: Just one base apart from a much larger clone, this may be a read error. Other DNA sequences in the sample encode the same CDR3. The V call is TRBV6-4, the J call TRBJ2-3; 7 bases are a match to TRBD1. The V and J ends lost 6 bases and 3 bases, in that order; junction bases with no gene match: 3. This CDR3 spans 13 amino acids. From germline, CDR1 is MRHNA and CDR2 SNTAGT. The chain's CDR3 is CASSPQGTDTQYF. CDR3 nucleotide sequence: TGTGCCAGCAGCCCACAGGGGACAGATACGCAGTATTTT.

Worth noting for this clone: Within the sample, other DNA sequences also encode this same CDR3. V gene TRBV27 combines with J gene TRBJ1-1; D call uncertain. CDR3 size: 13 residues. The germline V gene encodes CDR1 MNHEY and CDR2 SMNVEV (reference sequence). V lost 2 bases, J lost 5 bases, and 9 bases lay in between. Written as DNA, the CDR3 is TGTGCCAGCAGTTTACGGGGTGGGACTGAAGCTTTCTTT. Translating gives CASSLRGGTEAFF.

This rearrangement joins TRBV5-1 to TRBJ2-7; 8 nucleotides align to TRBD1. The V segment lost 1 base and the J segment 6 bases; nucleotides outside the gene matches: 12. This CDR3 comprises 16 residues. Per the germline V gene, CDR1 is SGHRS and CDR2 is YFSETQ. The CDR3 sequence: CASSLSGQGAGGEQYF. The CDR3 DNA reads as TGCGCCAGCAGCTTGTCCGGCCAGGGGGCCGGGGGCGAGCAGTACTTC.

The CDR3 is CASSTLTGAYTF. The CDR3 nucleotides are TGTGCCAGCAGCACGCTGACAGGGGCCTACACCTTC. V usage is TRBV5-8 and J usage is TRBJ1-2; TRBD1 matches at 8 bases. The CDR3 loop spans 12 amino acids. V lost 4 bases to trimming and J lost 10 bases; unmatched junction nucleotides: 6. CDR1 SGHTS and CDR2 YDEGEE come from the germline V gene.

This clone was counted a few times. V usage is TRBV2 and J usage is TRBJ1-1; D gene unclear. CDR1 and CDR2 (germline): SNHLY, FYNNEI. This CDR3 spans 11 amino acids. Trimming took off 4 bases at V and 3 bases at J, with 3 bases between the two ends. CDR3 DNA sequence: TGTGCCAGCAGTGGGTACACTGAAGCTTTCTTT. Residues: CASSGYTEAFF. The variable domain in full, completed from reference TRBV2 and TRBJ1-1, reads EPEVTQTPSHQVTQMGQEVILRCVPISNHLYFYWYRQILGQKVEFLVSFYNNEISEKSEIFDDQFSVERPDGSNFTLKIRSTKLEDSAMYFCASSGYTEAFFGQGTRLTVV.

The V gene is TRBV28, the J gene TRBJ2-3; possibly TRBD2 for D (5 bases). CDR1 MDHEN and CDR2 SYDVKM come from the germline V gene. V dropped 4 bases and J dropped 3 bases, with 11 bases sitting between them. CDR3 size: 14 residues. The CDR3 nucleotides read TGTGCCAGCAGTTACGGGGTGGGAACAGATACGCAGTATTTT. Amino acid sequence: CASSYGVGTDTQYF.

The rearrangement links TRBV27 to TRBJ2-7; no clear D. CDR1 MNHEY and CDR2 SMNVEV come from the germline V gene (reference sequence). Trimming cost V 5 bases and J 4 bases, with 12 bases left between them. This CDR3 spans 13 amino acids. The CDR3 DNA follows: TGTGCCAGCAGTAGCAATTGGGGTTACGAGCAGTACTTC. It yields the protein CASSSNWGYEQYF.

V and J are TRBV5-1 and TRBJ2-3; D is unresolved. This CDR3 comprises 14 residues. V lost 6 bases and J 1 base, leaving 12 bases between the germline ends. Germline lookup yields CDR1 SGHRS and CDR2 YFSETQ. The CDR3 is CASTSTAGTDTQYF. The CDR3 bases are TGCGCCAGCACCTCAACCGCGGGCACAGATACGCAGTATTTT.

V gene TRBV18 combines with J gene TRBJ2-2, with a possible D match to TRBD1 (6 bases). Germline assignment: CDR1 KGHSH and CDR2 LQKENI. Trimming removed 1 base at V and 7 bases at J, with 16 bases between. CDR3 length equals 16 residues. In DNA, the CDR3 is TGTGCCAGCTCACCACAAGGACAGACCTGGGGCGGGGAGCTGTTTTTT. Its translation is CASSPQGQTWGGELFF.

This chain joins TRBV11-2 and TRBJ2-5, with 13 bases that match TRBD2. Germline lookup yields CDR1 SGHAT and CDR2 FQNNGV. This CDR3 is built from 16 residues. The J segment lost 5 bases and the V segment lost 4 bases, leaving 7 bases of the junction unmatched. The CDR3 reads CASSSLGLAGMETQYF. For the CDR3, the DNA is TGTGCCAGCAGCTCCCTGGGACTAGCGGGGATGGAGACCCAGTACTTC.